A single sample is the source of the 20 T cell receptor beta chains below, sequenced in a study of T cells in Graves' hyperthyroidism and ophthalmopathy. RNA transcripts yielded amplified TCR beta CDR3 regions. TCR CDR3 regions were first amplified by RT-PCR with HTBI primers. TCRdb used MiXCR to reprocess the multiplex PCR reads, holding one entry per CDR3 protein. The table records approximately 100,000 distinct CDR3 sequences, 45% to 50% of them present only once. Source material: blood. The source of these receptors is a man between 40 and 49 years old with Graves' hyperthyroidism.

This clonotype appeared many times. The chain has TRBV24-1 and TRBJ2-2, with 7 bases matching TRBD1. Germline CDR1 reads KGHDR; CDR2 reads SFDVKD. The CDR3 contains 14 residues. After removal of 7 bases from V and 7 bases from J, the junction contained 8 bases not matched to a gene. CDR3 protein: CATRSTGIGGELFF. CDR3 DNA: TGTGCCACCAGATCGACAGGGATCGGCGGGGAGCTGTTTTTT.

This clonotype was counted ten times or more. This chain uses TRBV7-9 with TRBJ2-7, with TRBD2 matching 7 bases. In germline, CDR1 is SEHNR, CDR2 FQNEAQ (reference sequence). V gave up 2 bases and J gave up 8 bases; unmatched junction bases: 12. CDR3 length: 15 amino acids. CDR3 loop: CASSLRLAEPSKQYF. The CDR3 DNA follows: TGTGCCAGCAGCTTACGGCTAGCGGAGCCCTCTAAGCAGTACTTC.

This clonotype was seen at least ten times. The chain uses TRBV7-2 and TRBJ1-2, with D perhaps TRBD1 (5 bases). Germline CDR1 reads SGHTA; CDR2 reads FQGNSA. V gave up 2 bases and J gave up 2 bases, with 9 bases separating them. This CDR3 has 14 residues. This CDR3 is CASSLLAGNYGYTF. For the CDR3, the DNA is TGTGCCAGCAGCTTATTGGCAGGGAACTATGGCTACACCTTC. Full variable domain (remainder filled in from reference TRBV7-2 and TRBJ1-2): GAGVSQSPSNKVTEKGKDVELRCDPISGHTALYWYRQSLGQGLEFLIYFQGNSAPDKSGLPSDRFSAERTGGSVSTLTIQRTQQEDSAVYLCASSLLAGNYGYTFGSGTRLTVV.

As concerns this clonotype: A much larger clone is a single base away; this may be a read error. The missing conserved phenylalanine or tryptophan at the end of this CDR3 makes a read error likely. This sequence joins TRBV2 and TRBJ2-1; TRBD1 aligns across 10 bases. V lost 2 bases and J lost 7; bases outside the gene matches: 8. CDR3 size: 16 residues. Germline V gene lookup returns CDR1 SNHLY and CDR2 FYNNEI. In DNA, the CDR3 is TGTGCCAGCAGTGAAAGGGGACAGGGGCTCGGGAATGAGCAGTTCCTC. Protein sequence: CASSERGQGLGNEQFL.

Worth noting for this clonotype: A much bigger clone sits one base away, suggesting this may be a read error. Written as DNA, the CDR3 is TGTGCCAGCAGTCCCCATAGTAGCGGGAGCGCCGACGAGCAGTACTTC. Protein sequence: CASSPHSSGSADEQYF. This chain uses TRBV6-8 with TRBJ2-7; 9 bases align to TRBD2. CDR1 and CDR2 (germline): MNHGY, SAAAGT. The length of the CDR3 is 16 residues. J was trimmed by 5 bases and V by 5 bases; bases with no gene match: 13.

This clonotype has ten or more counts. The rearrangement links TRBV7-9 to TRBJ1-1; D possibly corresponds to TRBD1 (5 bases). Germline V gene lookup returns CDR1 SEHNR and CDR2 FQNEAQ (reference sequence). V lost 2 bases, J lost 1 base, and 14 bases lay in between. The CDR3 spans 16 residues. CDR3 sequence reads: CASSLMTVRTNTEAFF. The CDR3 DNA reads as TGTGCCAGCAGCTTAATGACAGTGAGAACGAACACTGAAGCTTTCTTT.

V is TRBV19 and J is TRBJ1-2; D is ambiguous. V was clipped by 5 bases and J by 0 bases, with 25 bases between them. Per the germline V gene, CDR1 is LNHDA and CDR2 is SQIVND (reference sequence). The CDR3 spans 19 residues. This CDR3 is CASSATLGRDGQANYGYTF. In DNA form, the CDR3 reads TGTGCCAGTAGTGCCACCCTAGGGCGTGACGGCCAAGCTAACTATGGCTACACCTTC.

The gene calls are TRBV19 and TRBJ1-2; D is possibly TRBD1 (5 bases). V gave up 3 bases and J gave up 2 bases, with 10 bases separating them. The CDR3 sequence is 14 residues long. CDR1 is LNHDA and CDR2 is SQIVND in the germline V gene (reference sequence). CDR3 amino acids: CASSIGAWNYGYTF. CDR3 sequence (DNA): TGTGCCAGTAGTATTGGGGCATGGAACTATGGCTACACCTTC.

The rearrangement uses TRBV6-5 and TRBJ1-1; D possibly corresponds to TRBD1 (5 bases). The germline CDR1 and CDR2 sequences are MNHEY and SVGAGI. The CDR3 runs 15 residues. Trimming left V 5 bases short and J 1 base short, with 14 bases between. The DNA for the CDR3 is TGTGCCAGCAGTAGCGGGGGGTTAGGGAACACTGAAGCTTTCTTT. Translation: CASSSGGLGNTEAFF.

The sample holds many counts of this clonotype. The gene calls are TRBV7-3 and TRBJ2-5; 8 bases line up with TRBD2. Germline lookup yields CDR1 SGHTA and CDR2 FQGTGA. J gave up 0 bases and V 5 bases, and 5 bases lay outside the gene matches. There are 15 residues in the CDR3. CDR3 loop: CASSPSGGYQETQYF. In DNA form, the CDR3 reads TGTGCCAGCAGCCCATCGGGGGGGTACCAAGAGACCCAGTACTTC.

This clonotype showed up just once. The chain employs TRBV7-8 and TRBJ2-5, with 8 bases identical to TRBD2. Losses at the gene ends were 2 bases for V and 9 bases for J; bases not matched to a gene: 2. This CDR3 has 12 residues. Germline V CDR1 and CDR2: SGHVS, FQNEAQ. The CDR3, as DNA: TGTGCCAGCAGCTTAACGGGAGGGCCCCAGTACTTC. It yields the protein CASSLTGGPQYF.

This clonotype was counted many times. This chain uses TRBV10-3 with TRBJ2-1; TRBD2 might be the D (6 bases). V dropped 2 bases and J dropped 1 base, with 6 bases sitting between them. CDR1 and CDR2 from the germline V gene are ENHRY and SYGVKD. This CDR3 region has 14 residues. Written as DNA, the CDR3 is TGTGCCATCAGTGAGGGGACTTCCTACAATGAGCAGTTCTTC. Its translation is CAISEGTSYNEQFF.

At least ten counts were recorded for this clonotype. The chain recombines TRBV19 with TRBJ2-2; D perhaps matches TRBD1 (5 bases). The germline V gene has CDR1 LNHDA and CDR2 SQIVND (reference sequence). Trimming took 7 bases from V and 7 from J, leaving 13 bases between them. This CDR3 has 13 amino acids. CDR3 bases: TGTGCCAGTACCCTCCTTAGGGGCGGGGAGCTGTTTTTT. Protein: CASTLLRGGELFF.

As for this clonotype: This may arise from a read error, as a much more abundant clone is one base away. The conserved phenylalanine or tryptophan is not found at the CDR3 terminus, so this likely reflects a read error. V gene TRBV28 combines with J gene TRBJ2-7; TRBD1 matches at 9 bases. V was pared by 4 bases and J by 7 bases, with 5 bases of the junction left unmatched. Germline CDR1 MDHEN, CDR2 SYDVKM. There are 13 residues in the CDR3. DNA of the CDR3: TGTGCCAGCAGTTGGGACAGGGAGGATGAGCAGTACTTG. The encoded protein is CASSWDREDEQYL.

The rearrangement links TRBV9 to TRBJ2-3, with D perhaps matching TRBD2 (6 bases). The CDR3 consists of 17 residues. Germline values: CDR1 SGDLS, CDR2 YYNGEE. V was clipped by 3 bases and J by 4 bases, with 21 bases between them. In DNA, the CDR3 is TGTGCCAGCAGCGCAGGCTTGGCGGGGTTCTTAGCAGATACGCAGTATTTT. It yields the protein CASSAGLAGFLADTQYF.

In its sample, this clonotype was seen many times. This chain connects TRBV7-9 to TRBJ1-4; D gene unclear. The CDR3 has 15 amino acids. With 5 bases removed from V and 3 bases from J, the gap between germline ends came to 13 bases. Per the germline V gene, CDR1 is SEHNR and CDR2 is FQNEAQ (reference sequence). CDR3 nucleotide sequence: TGTGCCAGCAGCGCCCCCGGAGGTCCTAATGAAAAACTGTTTTTT. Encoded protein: CASSAPGGPNEKLFF.

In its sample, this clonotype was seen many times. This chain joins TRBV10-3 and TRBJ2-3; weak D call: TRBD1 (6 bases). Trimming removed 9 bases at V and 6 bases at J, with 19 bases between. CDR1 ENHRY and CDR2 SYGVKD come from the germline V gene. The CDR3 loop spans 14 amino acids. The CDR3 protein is CAMGHSLVGDTQYF. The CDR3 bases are TGTGCCATGGGACATTCCCTCGTCGGGGATACGCAGTATTTT.

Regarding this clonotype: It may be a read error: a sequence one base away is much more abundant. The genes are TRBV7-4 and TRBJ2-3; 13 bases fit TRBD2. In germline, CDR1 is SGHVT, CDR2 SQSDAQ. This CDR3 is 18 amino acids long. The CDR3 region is CASSSYRLAGGFTGTQYF. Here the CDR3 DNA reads TGTGCCAGCAGCTCCTACAGACTAGCGGGGGGATTCACAGGTACGCAGTATTTT.

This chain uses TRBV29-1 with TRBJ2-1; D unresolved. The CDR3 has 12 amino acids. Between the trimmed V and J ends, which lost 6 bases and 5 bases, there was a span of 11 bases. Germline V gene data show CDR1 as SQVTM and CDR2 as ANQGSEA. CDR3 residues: CSVSSGDNEQFF. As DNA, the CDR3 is TGCAGCGTATCTAGTGGGGACAATGAGCAGTTCTTC.

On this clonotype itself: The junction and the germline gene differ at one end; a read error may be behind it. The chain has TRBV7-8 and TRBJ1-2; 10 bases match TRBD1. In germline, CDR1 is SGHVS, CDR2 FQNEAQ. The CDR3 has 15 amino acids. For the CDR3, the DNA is TGTGCCAGCAGCTCCGGGACAGGGGACCACTATGACTACACCTTC. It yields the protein CASSSGTGDHYDYTF.